Shown below are 27 T cell receptor beta chains from a single sample sequenced in a study of OX40 agonist ivuxolimab in advanced cancers. This table comes from immunoSEQ multiplex PCR, and its TCRdb copy is limited to in-frame clones, with some not included. The sample holds 65,000 to 90,000 clones; about nine tenths are singletons and the top ten take under 0.85%. The starting material was CD4+ or CD8+ T cells sorted from blood, obtained in a trial of the OX40 agonist ivuxolimab. These receptors were taken from an adult with an advanced solid tumor such as melanoma, head and neck, liver or kidney cancer.

This sequence joins TRBV6-1 and TRBJ2-6; the D gene could be TRBD1 or TRBD2 (5 bases each). Germline values: CDR1 MNHNS, CDR2 SASEGT. V lost 0 bases to trimming and J lost 2 bases, with 11 bases between them. The CDR3 has 17 amino acids. CDR3: CASSEALRGAGANVLTF. CDR3 bases: TGTGCCAGCAGTGAAGCGCTTCGAGGGGCTGGGGCCAACGTCCTGACTTTC.

V gene TRBV5-5 combines with J gene TRBJ1-2, with 8 positions matching TRBD1. Germline V CDR1 and CDR2: SGHKS, YYEKEE (reference sequence). V was clipped by 4 bases and J by 8 bases; unmatched bases: 19. The CDR3 is 17 amino acids. CDR3 DNA sequence: TGTGCCAGCAGCCCGACCCCAGGGACAGGTCCATCTATGGGCTACACCTTC. This sequence encodes CASSPTPGTGPSMGYTF.

The J gene is TRBJ1-5, the V gene TRBV28, with TRBD1 identical over 7 bases. V lost 6 bases to trimming and J lost 5 bases; unmatched junction nucleotides: 10. Germline V gene lookup returns CDR1 MDHEN and CDR2 SYDVKM. This CDR3 is 15 amino acids long. CDR3 region: CASSHTGAWDQPQHF. The DNA of the CDR3 is TGTGCCAGCAGCCACACAGGGGCTTGGGATCAGCCCCAGCATTTT.

This clone occurred once. The chain recombines TRBV19 with TRBJ1-2; D gene unclear. CDR1 is LNHDA, CDR2 SQIVND, per germline (reference sequence). The V end lost 3 bases, the J end lost 3 bases, and 14 bases lay between the germline ends. The CDR3 has 15 residues. This chain's CDR3 is CASSMLLASYYGYTF. Written as DNA, the CDR3 is TGTGCCAGTAGTATGCTGTTGGCGTCGTACTATGGCTACACCTTC.

This chain connects TRBV4-3 to TRBJ1-2; D may be TRBD1 (6 bases). Germline V gene sequence: CDR1 LGHNA, CDR2 YSLEER. This CDR3 has 16 amino acids. The germline V and J ends were trimmed by 3 bases and 0 bases, with 14 bases remaining between them. CDR3 loop: CASSHVGQKANYGYTF. CDR3 nucleotides: TGCGCCAGCAGCCATGTTGGACAGAAGGCTAACTATGGCTACACCTTC.

This chain connects TRBV6-1 to TRBJ1-1; the match to TRBD1 covers 7 bases. The ends lost 5 bases at V and 1 base at J; junction bases unmatched: 7. The CDR3 covers 15 residues. Germline V gene data show CDR1 as MNHNS and CDR2 as SASEGT. The CDR3 here is CASSRTGGRNTEAFF. CDR3 bases: TGTGCCAGCAGTAGGACAGGCGGTAGGAACACTGAAGCTTTCTTT.

The rearrangement joins TRBV28 to TRBJ1-4, with D unclear. The CDR3 has 16 amino acids. Germline V CDR1 and CDR2: MDHEN, SYDVKM. Between the trimmed V and J ends, which lost 2 bases and 12 bases, there was a span of 22 bases. The CDR3 reads CASSLTRMGGVWELFF. The CDR3 nucleotides are TGTGCCAGCAGTTTAACGAGGATGGGTGGGGTTTGGGAACTGTTTTTT.

V gene TRBV6-5 combines with J gene TRBJ2-7; possibly TRBD1 for D (5 bases). With 6 bases removed from V and 4 bases from J, the gap between germline ends came to 13 bases. This CDR3 is 13 amino acids long. Germline V CDR1 and CDR2: MNHEY, SVGAGI. CDR3 bases: TGTGCCAGCAGACGAACCCAGGGTTACGAGCAGTACTTC. This codes for CASRRTQGYEQYF.

This clone was observed once. The genes are TRBV4-3 and TRBJ2-7; the D gene is possibly TRBD2 (5 bases). The germline CDR1 and CDR2 sequences are LGHNA and YSLEER. The CDR3 runs 16 residues. The V and J ends lost 0 bases and 3 bases respectively, with 15 bases between them. CDR3: CASSQDLSGGVYEQYF. The CDR3, as DNA: TGCGCCAGCAGCCAAGACTTGAGCGGAGGAGTCTACGAGCAGTACTTC.

The chain couples TRBV30 to TRBJ1-2; 8 nucleotides agree with TRBD1. Germline V CDR1 and CDR2: GTSNPN, SVGIG (reference sequence). CDR3 length equals 12 residues. V trimming: 7 bases; J trimming: 4 bases; junction bases outside the gene matches: 5. CDR3 loop: CASDRGVYGYTF. The CDR3 region has the DNA TGTGCCTCTGACAGGGGCGTCTATGGCTACACCTTC.

This chain joins TRBV30 and TRBJ1-5; D possibly corresponds to TRBD1 (6 bases). CDR3 length: 14 amino acids. The V gene lost 3 bases and the J gene lost 0 bases, with 9 bases spanning the gap. Per the germline V gene, CDR1 is GTSNPN and CDR2 is SVGIG (reference sequence). In nucleotides, the CDR3 is TGTGCCTGGAGGGACAGCTATAGCAATCAGCCCCAGCATTTT. It encodes CAWRDSYSNQPQHF.

The chain carries TRBV6-6 and TRBJ1-5; D is unclear. V lost 7 bases and J 0 bases, leaving 13 bases between the germline ends. This CDR3 is built from 15 residues. Germline CDR1 is MNHNY and CDR2 is SVGAGI (reference sequence). The CDR3 nucleotides read TGTGCCAGCACCCTCGACGGGTATAGCAATCAGCCCCAGCATTTT. The encoded protein is CASTLDGYSNQPQHF.

The CDR3 DNA is TGTGCCAGCAGCGACCGACAGGGAATGGGCACCATATATTTT. The encoded protein is CASSDRQGMGTIYF. The rearrangement joins TRBV7-9 to TRBJ1-3, with TRBD1 identical over 7 bases. The CDR3 runs to 14 residues. Germline CDR1 reads SEHNR; CDR2 reads FQNEAQ (reference sequence). V was clipped by 5 bases and J by 9 bases; unmatched bases: 10.

The genes are TRBV11-2 and TRBJ2-5, with D perhaps assigned TRBD1 or TRBD2 (5 bases each). Germline CDR1 reads SGHAT; CDR2 reads FQNNGV. Trimming took off 0 bases at V and 4 bases at J, with 18 bases between the two ends. The CDR3 consists of 17 residues. CDR3 in amino acids: CASSLELGTRGRETQYF. The CDR3 bases are TGTGCCAGCAGCTTAGAACTTGGGACCCGAGGGCGAGAGACCCAGTACTTC.

The CDR3 DNA is TGTGCCAGCAGTCAGAACGGGTACGAGCAGTACTTC. Protein: CASSQNGYEQYF. J is TRBJ2-7 and V is TRBV11-2; D call uncertain. CDR3 length: 12 amino acids. V lost 6 bases and J 4 bases, leaving 10 bases between the germline ends. CDR1 and CDR2 from the germline V gene are SGHAT and FQNNGV.

This chain links TRBV5-1 with TRBJ1-1, with unresolved D. This CDR3 is built from 14 residues. Trimming removed 6 bases from V and 3 bases from J, with 15 bases in between. CDR1 is SGHRS, CDR2 YFSETQ, per germline. CDR3 region: CASKKSITDTEAFF. CDR3 coding DNA: TGCGCCAGCAAAAAGTCAATTACTGACACTGAAGCTTTCTTT.

This rearrangement joins TRBV4-3 to TRBJ2-3, with D perhaps given as TRBD1 or TRBD2 (7 bases each). Trimming shortened V by 3 bases and J by 4 bases, and 14 bases separated the two germline ends. This CDR3 spans 15 amino acids. In germline, CDR1 is LGHNA, CDR2 YSLEER. CDR3 sequence: CASSHAGGAADTQYF. The CDR3 bases are TGCGCCAGCAGCCATGCAGGGGGGGCTGCAGATACGCAGTATTTT.

This chain joins TRBV7-2 and TRBJ2-7; 8 bases are shared with TRBD2. The V segment lost 5 bases and the J segment 3 bases; nucleotides outside the gene matches: 0. Germline assignment: CDR1 SGHTA and CDR2 FQGNSA. The CDR3 extends over 12 amino acids. CDR3 DNA sequence: TGTGCCAGCAGCGGGACTAGCTACGAGCAGTACTTC. Amino acids: CASSGTSYEQYF.

In regard to this clone: Other DNA sequences in the same sample also yield this CDR3. The chain links TRBV28 to TRBJ1-2; D may be TRBD1 (6 bases). Germline CDR1 is MDHEN and CDR2 is SYDVKM. With 6 bases removed from V and 5 bases from J, the gap between germline ends came to 13 bases. This CDR3 spans 13 amino acids. CDR3 nucleotide sequence: TGTGCCAGCAGCCTGGACAGCGGATATGGCTACACCTTC. As protein: CASSLDSGYGYTF.

The chain's CDR3 is CASSILGQDLLGLFF. The CDR3 DNA is TGCGCCAGCAGCATACTCGGACAGGACCTCCTGGGACTGTTTTTT. This sequence joins TRBV4-1 and TRBJ1-4; TRBD1 agrees at 7 bases. Germline V gene sequence: CDR1 MGHRA, CDR2 YSYEKL. The CDR3 consists of 15 residues. Unmatched junction bases numbered 16, after V lost 5 bases and J lost 13 bases.

The rearrangement uses TRBV15 and TRBJ2-7, with D perhaps matching TRBD2 (5 bases). The V gene's germline CDR1 is LNHNV and CDR2 YYDKDF (reference sequence). V was pared by 0 bases and J by 5 bases, with 17 bases between. This CDR3 region has 16 residues. Here the CDR3 DNA reads TGTGCCACCAGCAGAGATCGACCCGGACTCCGGGACGAGCAGTACTTC. Its translation: CATSRDRPGLRDEQYF.

The rearrangement joins TRBV6-6 to TRBJ1-2; 9 bases match TRBD1. The CDR3 has 14 amino acids. Germline lookup yields CDR1 MNHNY and CDR2 SVGAGI (reference sequence). With 5 bases clipped from V and 1 base from J, the junction kept 2 bases outside the gene matches. The CDR3 bases are TGTGCCAGCAGTCGGACAGGGGTTAACTATGGCTACACCTTC. It specifies CASSRTGVNYGYTF.

The chain has TRBV19 and TRBJ2-5, with D unresolved. The CDR3 is 11 amino acids. Germline CDR1 reads LNHDA; CDR2 reads SQIVND (reference sequence). The ends were cut back, 9 bases at V and 5 bases at J, with 10 bases in the middle. Written as DNA, the CDR3 is TGTGCCAGCCGGGCCGGGGAGACCCAGTACTTC. The encoded protein is CASRAGETQYF.

The chain is built from TRBV28 and TRBJ1-5, with unresolved D. This CDR3 region has 15 residues. Germline loops: CDR1 MDHEN, CDR2 SYDVKM. V shed 2 bases and J shed 9 bases, with 17 bases lying between them. The CDR3, as DNA: TGTGCCAGCAGTTTACGAGGGATCGGCGGATTGCCCCAGCATTTT. As protein: CASSLRGIGGLPQHF.

The V call is TRBV6-1, the J call TRBJ1-4, with a possible D match to TRBD1 (5 bases). Germline lookup yields CDR1 MNHNS and CDR2 SASEGT. The V end lost 0 bases, the J end lost 2 bases, and 22 bases lay between the germline ends. This CDR3 has 20 residues. The CDR3 coding sequence is TGTGCCAGCAGTGAAGCGGGGCAGGGCGGGCTTTCATGGACTAATGAAAAACTGTTTTTT. It yields the protein CASSEAGQGGLSWTNEKLFF.

V is TRBV18 and J is TRBJ2-7; TRBD2 matches 8 bases. Unmatched junction bases numbered 9, after V lost 5 bases and J lost 0 bases. Germline V gene lookup returns CDR1 KGHSH and CDR2 LQKENI. There are 16 residues in the CDR3. Here the CDR3 DNA reads TGTGCCAGCTCAAATTTAGCGGGGACAAGCTCCTACGAGCAGTACTTC. The encoded protein is CASSNLAGTSSYEQYF.

CDR3 sequence: CASSLYQGGEQYF. CDR3 DNA: TGTGCCAGCAGTTTATATCAGGGTGGGGAGCAGTACTTC. The chain combines TRBV28 with TRBJ2-5, with D tentatively TRBD1 or TRBD2 (5 bases each). V gave up 1 base and J gave up 11 bases, with 14 bases separating them. From germline, CDR1 is MDHEN and CDR2 SYDVKM. This CDR3 comprises 13 residues.